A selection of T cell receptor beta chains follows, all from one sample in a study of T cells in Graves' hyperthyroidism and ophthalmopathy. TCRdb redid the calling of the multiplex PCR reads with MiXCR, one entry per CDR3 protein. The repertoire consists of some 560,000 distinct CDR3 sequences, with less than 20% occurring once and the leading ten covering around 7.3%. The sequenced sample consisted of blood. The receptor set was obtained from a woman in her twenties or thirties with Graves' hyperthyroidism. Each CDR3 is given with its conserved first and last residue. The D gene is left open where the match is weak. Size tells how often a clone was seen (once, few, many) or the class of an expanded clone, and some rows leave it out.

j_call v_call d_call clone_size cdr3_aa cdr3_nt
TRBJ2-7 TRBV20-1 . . CSAIMTTSPTYEQYF TGCAGTGCTATTATGACAACCTCCCCAACCTACGAGCAGTACTTC
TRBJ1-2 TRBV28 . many CASSFRVLDGYTF TGTGCCAGCAGTTTTCGGGTTCTCGATGGCTACACCTTC
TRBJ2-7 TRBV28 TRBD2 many CASRGGLANEQYF TGTGCCAGCAGGGGGGGACTAGCGAACGAGCAGTACTTC
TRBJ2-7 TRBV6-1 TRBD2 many CASSSPGTTEVGEQYF TGTGCCAGCAGTTCCCCCGGGACTACCGAGGTTGGCGAGCAGTACTTC
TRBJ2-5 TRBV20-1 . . CSFADNGEETQYF TGCAGTTTCGCGGACAACGGGGAAGAGACCCAGTACTTC
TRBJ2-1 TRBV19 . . CASSIVGLPYNEQFF TGTGCCAGTAGTATTGTCGGACTACCTTACAATGAGCAGTTCTTC
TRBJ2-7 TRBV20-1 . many CSASGTRTETPYEQYF TGCAGTGCTAGTGGGACCCGAACAGAAACACCCTACGAGCAGTACTTC
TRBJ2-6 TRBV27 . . CASSLRAPGDTYSSGANVLTF TGTGCCAGCAGTTTAAGGGCCCCGGGGGACACTTATAGCTCTGGGGCCAACGTCCTGACTTTC
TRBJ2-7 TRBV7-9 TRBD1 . CASSMDRGKQYF TGTGCCAGCAGCATGGACAGGGGAAAGCAGTACTTC
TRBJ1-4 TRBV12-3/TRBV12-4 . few CASSFVRVYEKLFF TGTGCCAGCAGTTTCGTCAGGGTGTATGAAAAACTGTTTTTT
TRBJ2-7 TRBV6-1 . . CASRQMAAPVYEQYF TGTGCCAGCAGACAAATGGCAGCCCCAGTTTACGAGCAGTACTTC
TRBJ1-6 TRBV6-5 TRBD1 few CASSYRDRGVDSPLHF TGTGCCAGCAGTTACAGGGACAGGGGCGTCGATTCACCCCTCCACTTT
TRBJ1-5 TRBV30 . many CAWSPDGNQPQHF TGTGCCTGGAGCCCCGACGGCAATCAGCCCCAGCATTTT
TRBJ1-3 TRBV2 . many CASSEVGTPGNTIYF TGTGCCAGCAGTGAAGTGGGGACTCCTGGAAACACCATATATTTT
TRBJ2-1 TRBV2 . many CARQTSFEYNEQFF TGTGCCAGACAGACTAGTTTTGAATACAATGAGCAGTTCTTC
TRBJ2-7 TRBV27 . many CASSPGASTYEQYF TGTGCCAGCAGTCCAGGGGCCTCCACCTACGAGCAGTACTTC
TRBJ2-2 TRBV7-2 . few CASSAQGLRAGELFF .
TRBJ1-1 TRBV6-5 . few CASSYDWGAHPEAFF TGTGCCAGCAGTTACGATTGGGGTGCCCACCCTGAAGCTTTCTTT
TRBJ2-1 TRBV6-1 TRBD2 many CASSLGLAGGLEQFF TGTGCCAGCAGCTTGGGACTAGCGGGAGGGCTTGAGCAGTTCTTC
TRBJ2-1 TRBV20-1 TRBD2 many CSARGLAVLYNEQFF TGCAGTGCTAGGGGACTAGCGGTCCTCTACAATGAGCAGTTCTTC
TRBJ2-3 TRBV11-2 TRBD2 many CASSLVRTSGIDTQYF TGTGCCAGCAGCTTAGTCCGGACTAGCGGGATTGATACGCAGTATTTT
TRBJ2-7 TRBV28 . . CASSFGGLTGGEQYF TGTGCCAGCAGTTTCGGTGGTCTGACTGGTGGGGAGCAGTACTTC
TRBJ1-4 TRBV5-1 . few CASTLGGGNEKLFF TGCGCCAGCACCCTCGGGGGGGGGAATGAAAAACTGTTTTTT
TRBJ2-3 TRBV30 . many CAWSPSGDTQYF TGTGCCTGGAGCCCCTCGGGGGATACGCAGTATTTT
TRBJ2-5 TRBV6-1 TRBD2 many CASMSPGLAGAPRSWTQYF TGTGCCAGCATGTCCCCGGGACTAGCGGGGGCCCCGCGCTCTTGGACCCAGTACTTC
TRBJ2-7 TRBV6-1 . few CASSFPGPPVSYEQYF TGTGCCAGCAGTTTCCCGGGACCGCCGGTATCTTACGAGCAGTACTTC
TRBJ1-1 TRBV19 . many CASRSGQLGDTEAFF TGTGCCAGTAGGAGCGGACAGTTGGGGGACACTGAAGCTTTCTTT
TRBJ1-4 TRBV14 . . CASSSSMTATNEKLFF TGTGCCAGCAGCTCTTCTATGACAGCAACTAATGAAAAACTGTTTTTT
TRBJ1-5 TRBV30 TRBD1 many CAQGQGYQPQHF TGTGCACAAGGACAGGGCTATCAGCCCCAGCATTTT
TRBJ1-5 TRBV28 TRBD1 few CASSTTGDQPQHF TGTGCCAGCAGTACCACAGGGGATCAGCCCCAGCATTTT
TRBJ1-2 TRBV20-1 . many CSARFPYVGYTF TGCAGTGCTAGATTCCCTTACGTTGGCTACACCTTC
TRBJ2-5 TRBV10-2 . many CASSEAGRETQYF TGCGCCAGCAGTGAGGCAGGGCGAGAGACCCAGTACTTC
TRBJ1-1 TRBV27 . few CASRGYAGFATEAFF TGTGCCAGCAGGGGGTATGCAGGGTTTGCCACTGAAGCTTTCTTT
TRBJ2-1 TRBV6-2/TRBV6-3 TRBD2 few CASTETPGGLNEQFF TGTGCCAGCACCGAGACCCCGGGAGGGCTCAATGAGCAGTTCTTC
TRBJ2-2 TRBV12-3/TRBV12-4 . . CASSWAETNTGELFF TGTGCCAGCAGTTGGGCGGAAACGAACACCGGGGAGCTGTTTTTT
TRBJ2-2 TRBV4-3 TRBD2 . CASSQLVGTSGTGELFF TGCGCCAGCAGCCAATTAGTAGGGACTAGCGGGACCGGGGAGCTGTTTTTT
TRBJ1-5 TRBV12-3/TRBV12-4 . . CASSQDRGNNQPQHF TGCGCCAGCAGCCAAGATCGGGGCAACAATCAGCCCCAGCATTTT
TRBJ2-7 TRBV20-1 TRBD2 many CSARDRSGRARWEQYF TGCAGTGCTAGAGATCGTAGCGGGAGGGCCCGCTGGGAGCAGTACTTC
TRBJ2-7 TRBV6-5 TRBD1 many CASSYLRIGQGAYEQYF TGTGCCAGCAGTTACCTTCGCATTGGGCAGGGGGCATACGAGCAGTACTTC
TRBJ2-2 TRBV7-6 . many CASSLAGESGELFF TGTGCCAGCAGCTTAGCGGGAGAATCCGGGGAGCTGTTTTTT
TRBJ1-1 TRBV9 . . CASSREGLGLDTEAFF TGTGCCAGCTCGCGAGAAGGCCTGGGGTTGGACACTGAAGCTTTCTTT
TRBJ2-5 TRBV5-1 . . CASSLSRGEETQYF TGCGCCAGCAGCTTGAGCCGGGGCGAAGAGACCCAGTACTTC
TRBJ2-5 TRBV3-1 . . CASSQDGRGQETQYF TGTGCCAGCAGCCAAGACGGACGGGGACAAGAGACCCAGTACTTC
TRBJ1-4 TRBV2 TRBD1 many CASSDTGGRANEKLFF TGTGCCAGCAGTGACACAGGGGGCAGAGCTAATGAAAAACTGTTTTTT
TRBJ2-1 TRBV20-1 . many CSASGTAGSNEQFF TGCAGTGCTTCCGGGACCGCTGGGTCCAATGAGCAGTTCTTC
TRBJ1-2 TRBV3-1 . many CASSRTENYGYTF TGTGCCAGCAGCCGGACAGAGAACTATGGCTACACCTTC
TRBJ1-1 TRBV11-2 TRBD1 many CASSLVRGQKGNTEAFF TGTGCCAGCAGCTTAGTTAGGGGGCAGAAGGGGAACACTGAAGCTTTCTTT
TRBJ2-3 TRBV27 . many CASSLSRSSSFTDTQYF TGTGCCAGCAGTTTATCGCGGAGTTCATCTTTCACAGATACGCAGTATTTT
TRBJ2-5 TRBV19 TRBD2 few CASSVFSGPQETQYF TGTGCCAGTAGTGTTTTTAGCGGGCCTCAAGAGACCCAGTACTTC
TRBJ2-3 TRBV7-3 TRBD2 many CASSPSLAGTDTQYF TGTGCCAGCAGCCCATCACTAGCGGGCACAGATACGCAGTATTTT
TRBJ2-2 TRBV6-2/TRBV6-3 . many CASIHVRGNRELFF TGTGCCAGCATCCACGTCAGAGGCAACCGGGAGCTGTTTTTT
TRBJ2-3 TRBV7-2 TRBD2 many CASSLGLPSSTDTQYF TGTGCCAGCAGCTTGGGACTACCAAGTAGCACAGATACGCAGTATTTT
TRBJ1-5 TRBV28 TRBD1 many CASRGTGNNQPQHF TGTGCCAGCAGGGGGACAGGGAACAATCAGCCCCAGCATTTT
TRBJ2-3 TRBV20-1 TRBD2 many CSASPGRSTDTQYF TGCAGTGCTAGTCCCGGGAGGTCAACAGATACGCAGTATTTT